This T cell receptor (beta chain) was obtained from a study of blood T cell repertoires in COVID-19. Study-level background: Researchers got acute and convalescent COVID-19 samples from the United States, Italy and Spain. Sample material is recorded as cDNA or gDNA derived from T cells, B-cell-depleted T cells, or PBMCs.

The CDR3 length is 15 residues. CDR1 is SGHTA, CDR2 FQGNSA, per germline. V shed 4 bases and J 4 bases; nucleotides not matched to a gene: 8. In the study's own analysis: Amplification of reference gene primers was used by the study to estimate nucleated cell counts. The method was immunoSEQ multiplex PCR; TCRdb's version includes in-frame clones alone and lacks a portion of them. Clone size and the V and J calls come from that table; the DNA yielded D and trimming. The table has approximately 250,000 clones, 86% seen once. Sequences were obtained from peripheral blood. The chain carries TRBV7-2 and TRBJ1-2; 8 bases align to TRBD1. The sequence was obtained from a man aged 35-49 years with active or convalescent COVID-19. CDR3 in DNA: TGTGCCAGCAGCTCCAGGACAGGGAGGGCCTATGGCTACACCTTC. It specifies CASSSRTGRAYGYTF.